This T cell receptor (beta chain) stems from a study of cytomegalovirus exposure and HLA in healthy donors. General study points: Within a later analysis, the majority of CMV-associated TCR beta chains appeared HLA-restricted. In a later analysis, at a false discovery rate of 0.05, under 20,000 TCR beta sequences matched HLA alleles.

Germline V lookup: CDR1 MDHEN, CDR2 SYDVKM. Losses at the gene ends were 6 bases for V and 7 bases for J; bases not matched to a gene: 17. This CDR3 has 17 residues. Amplification used 60 Vbeta primers and 13 Jbeta primers. The method was immunoSEQ multiplex PCR; TCRdb's version includes in-frame clones alone and lacks a portion of them. The sample contains 90,000 to 140,000 clones, roughly 76% of which appear only once. About this clone: Its antigen is not identified.

Sequenced sample: PBMCs. This sequence was found in a man aged 25 to 40 in good health and CMV-seropositive. V usage is TRBV28 and J usage is TRBJ1-4; 7 bases align to TRBD1. CDR3 DNA sequence: TGTGCCAGCAGCGATCCCGGGACAGAACTTAACGGTGAAAAACTGTTTTTT. It yields the protein CASSDPGTELNGEKLFF.